This T cell receptor (beta chain) stems from a study of blood T cell repertoires in COVID-19. Study in general: Sites across the United States, Italy and Spain contributed samples from acute and convalescent COVID-19. From T cells, B-cell-depleted T cells, or PBMCs came the material, which was cDNA or gDNA.

Germline CDR1 reads SEHNR; CDR2 reads FQNEAQ (reference sequence). This CDR3 has 17 amino acids. After removal of 2 bases from V and 2 bases from J, the junction contained 8 bases not matched to a gene. As originally analysed: From reference gene primer amplification, estimates of nucleated cell counts were derived. Only in-frame clones appear in the TCRdb table, and some are missing; sequencing was by immunoSEQ multiplex PCR. The DNA was the basis for D and trimming; V, J and clone size are from that table. Here the sample spans about 100,000 clones, 90% being singletons. The receptor was isolated from a man aged 45-60 years with acute or convalescent COVID-19. The V gene is TRBV7-9, the J gene TRBJ2-2; 7 bases fit TRBD1. Sequencing input: peripheral blood. CDR3 sequence: CASSLTGVTSNTGELFF. The DNA of the CDR3 is TGTGCCAGCAGCTTAACAGGGGTGACGTCTAACACCGGGGAGCTGTTTTTT.